The 20 T cell receptor beta chains presented below share a single source sample, sequenced in a study of a mutant IDH1 vaccine in newly diagnosed glioma. Their specific antigens are unknown. Produced via immunoSEQ multiplex PCR; TCRdb's table is partial and in-frame only. This repertoire shows around 78,000 clones, 75% to 95% found once; its top ten account for approximately 0.58%. Time point in this sample: week 5, during vaccination. Vaccination comprised doses that each held 300 ug of mutant IDH1 20-mer peptide, plus topical imiquimod. Sequencing was performed on PBMCs, taken from a glioma patient whose treatment included an IDH1 peptide vaccine. These receptors all come from a woman aged 45-60 years with glioma.

This clone came up once. V is TRBV6-6 and J is TRBJ1-3; D remains ambiguous. The germline V gene has CDR1 MNHNY and CDR2 SVGAGI (reference sequence). The V gene lost 5 bases and the J gene lost 6 bases, with 20 bases spanning the gap. This CDR3 is 16 amino acids long. CDR3 bases: TGTGCCAGCAGTAGTCCAAGGACGGTGATGAAAAACACCATATATTTT. It specifies CASSSPRTVMKNTIYF.

The V call is TRBV27, the J call TRBJ2-7, with TRBD2 matching 9 bases. V was pared by 3 bases and J by 6 bases, with 6 bases of the junction left unmatched. CDR1 is MNHEY and CDR2 is SMNVEV in the germline V gene (reference sequence). CDR3 length: 14 residues. CDR3 in DNA: TGTGCCAGCAGTTTTACCAGCGGGAGGTCCGAGCAGTACTTC. Translated, it gives CASSFTSGRSEQYF.

This rearrangement joins TRBV28 to TRBJ2-7; 7 bases line up with TRBD1. CDR1 is MDHEN and CDR2 is SYDVKM in the germline V gene. This CDR3 is 13 amino acids long. The trim removed 3 bases at V and 6 bases at J, leaving 5 bases unmatched. The CDR3 region has the DNA TGTGCCAGCAGTTTTGGGACAGTACCCGAGCAGTACTTC. Encoded protein: CASSFGTVPEQYF.

CDR3 protein: CASSYSSGRGETQYF. The DNA for the CDR3 is TGTGCCAGCAGTTACTCGAGTGGCAGGGGGGAGACCCAGTACTTC. V gene TRBV6-5 combines with J gene TRBJ2-5; 7 nucleotides match TRBD1. The CDR3 has 15 residues. Germline trimming cut 0 bases from V and 5 bases from J; bases unmatched to any gene: 6. Germline V CDR1 and CDR2: MNHEY, SVGAGI.

This clone has only one observation. The J gene is TRBJ1-5, the V gene TRBV7-3; 7 bases align to TRBD1. Trimming at V came to 5 bases and at J to 0 bases, leaving 4 bases not matched to a gene. Looked up from germline, CDR1 is SGHTA and CDR2 is FQGTGA. The CDR3 length is 15 residues. The CDR3 region is CASSPTGYSNQPQHF. CDR3 nucleotide sequence: TGTGCCAGCAGCCCGACAGGGTATAGCAATCAGCCCCAGCATTTT.

The rearrangement links TRBV5-5 to TRBJ1-4; D is perhaps TRBD1 (5 bases). Germline CDR1 reads SGHKS; CDR2 reads YYEKEE (reference sequence). The CDR3 totals 12 residues. The V and J ends lost 6 bases and 8 bases respectively, with 11 bases between them. The CDR3 here is CASTLWGEKLFF. CDR3 DNA sequence: TGTGCCAGCACTCTCTGGGGGGAAAAACTGTTTTTT.

CDR3 coding DNA: TGTGCCAGCAGTTACGGTCTTCCCCGCACCGGGGAGCTGTTTTTT. This translates into CASSYGLPRTGELFF. The chain employs TRBV6-6 and TRBJ2-2; D not certain. The CDR3 spans 15 residues. CDR1 and CDR2 (germline): MNHNY, SVGAGI (reference sequence). V gave up 2 bases and J gave up 4 bases, with 11 bases separating them.

The chain uses TRBV7-8 and TRBJ1-4; 7 bases align to TRBD1. From germline, CDR1 is SGHVS and CDR2 FQNEAQ. The CDR3 totals 15 residues. After removal of 3 bases from V and 10 bases from J, the junction contained 11 bases not matched to a gene. CDR3 residues: CASSFKEDPGGKLFF. The DNA for the CDR3 is TGTGCCAGCAGCTTCAAGGAGGACCCAGGGGGAAAACTGTTTTTT.

The CDR3 reads CASSLELAGGDEQYF. Here the CDR3 DNA reads TGCGCCAGCAGCTTGGAACTAGCGGGAGGCGACGAGCAGTACTTC. The V call is TRBV5-1, the J call TRBJ2-7; TRBD2 matches at 12 bases. There are 15 residues in the CDR3. Germline CDR1 reads SGHRS; CDR2 reads YFSETQ. Trimming at V came to 0 bases and at J to 5 bases, leaving 3 bases not matched to a gene.

The V call is TRBV18, the J call TRBJ1-4; D is uncertain. Germline CDR1 and CDR2: KGHSH and LQKENI. The V end lost 3 bases, the J end lost 5 bases, and 16 bases lay between the germline ends. This CDR3 has 16 residues. DNA of the CDR3: TGTGCCAGCTCACCGCTTAGCCCGGTGGGGAATGAAAAACTGTTTTTT. Protein sequence: CASSPLSPVGNEKLFF.

The chain couples TRBV28 to TRBJ2-5, with D uncertain. CDR3 size: 13 residues. Germline V lookup: CDR1 MDHEN, CDR2 SYDVKM. V was trimmed by 5 bases and J by 2 bases, leaving 9 bases between them. CDR3 in amino acids: CASSPSRQETQYF. CDR3 nucleotide sequence: TGTGCCAGCAGTCCCAGTCGTCAAGAGACCCAGTACTTC.

The chain joins TRBV6-6 to TRBJ2-1, with D maybe TRBD1 (6 bases). Germline CDR1 is MNHNY and CDR2 is SVGAGI (reference sequence). V was trimmed by 10 bases and J by 5 bases, leaving 15 bases between them. The CDR3 contains 13 residues. The CDR3 DNA reads as TGTGCCACGTCTGGGACAACAAACAATGAGCAGTTCTTC. It translates to CATSGTTNNEQFF.

The V gene is TRBV7-8, the J gene TRBJ1-3, with 8 bases lining up with TRBD1. This CDR3 comprises 14 residues. V shed 5 bases and J 4 bases; nucleotides not matched to a gene: 4. CDR1 and CDR2 (germline): SGHVS, FQNEAQ. CDR3 region: CASSNRGSGNTIYF. DNA for the CDR3: TGTGCCAGCAGCAACAGGGGGTCCGGAAACACCATATATTTT.

The rearrangement uses TRBV2 and TRBJ2-7; D perhaps matches TRBD2 (6 bases). V shed 5 bases and J shed 3 bases, with 14 bases lying between them. The CDR3 is 14 amino acids. CDR1 and CDR2 from the germline V gene are SNHLY and FYNNEI. The DNA for the CDR3 is TGTGCCAGCAGTAGAATCGCGGGGAGCTACGAGCAGTACTTC. Amino acids: CASSRIAGSYEQYF.

J is TRBJ1-5 and V is TRBV28, with no clear D. Germline V lookup: CDR1 MDHEN, CDR2 SYDVKM. V dropped 7 bases and J dropped 3 bases, with 13 bases sitting between them. The CDR3 has 14 amino acids. The CDR3 sequence: CASKANTVNQPQHF. DNA for the CDR3: TGTGCCAGCAAAGCCAACACCGTCAATCAGCCCCAGCATTTT.

V gene TRBV30 combines with J gene TRBJ1-4; TRBD1 aligns across 9 bases. With 2 bases clipped from V and 6 bases from J, the junction kept 1 base outside the gene matches. CDR1 and CDR2 (germline): GTSNPN, SVGIG (reference sequence). The CDR3 length is 13 residues. The CDR3 sequence is CAWSRTGDEKLFF. CDR3 nucleotides: TGTGCCTGGAGTAGGACAGGGGATGAAAAACTGTTTTTT.

The rearrangement links TRBV18 to TRBJ2-7, with 9 bases matching TRBD2. The CDR3 has 16 amino acids. V lost 2 bases, J lost 2 bases, and 7 bases stayed unmatched. Germline V gives CDR1 KGHSH, CDR2 LQKENI. The CDR3 coding sequence is TGTGCCAGCTCACCAAGGGCTAGCGGGATCGCCTACGAGCAGTACTTC. As protein: CASSPRASGIAYEQYF. Looking up the rest from reference TRBV18 and TRBJ2-7 gives the full variable domain: NAGVMQNPRHLVRRRGQEARLRCSPMKGHSHVYWYRQLPEEGLKFMVYLQKENIIDESGMPKERFSAEFPKEGPSILRIQQVVRGDSAAYFCASSPRASGIAYEQYFGPGTRLTVT.

J is TRBJ2-2 and V is TRBV7-9; possible D gene TRBD1, 6 bases. The CDR3 is made up of 12 amino acids. The germline V gene encodes CDR1 SEHNR and CDR2 FQNEAQ (reference sequence). Between the trimmed V and J ends, which lost 5 bases and 5 bases, there was a span of 6 bases. CDR3 in amino acids: CASSTGTGELFF. CDR3 in DNA: TGTGCCAGCAGCACAGGGACCGGGGAGCTGTTTTTT.

This chain connects TRBV2 to TRBJ2-2; the match to TRBD2 covers 13 bases. This CDR3 is 15 amino acids long. V was clipped by 8 bases and J by 5 bases; unmatched bases: 5. CDR1 and CDR2 (germline): SNHLY, FYNNEI. The CDR3 nucleotides read TGTGCCAGCCGGGGGGGACTAGCGGGGACCGGGGAGCTGTTTTTT. Its translation: CASRGGLAGTGELFF. Full variable domain (missing parts from reference TRBV2 and TRBJ2-2): EPEVTQTPSHQVTQMGQEVILRCVPISNHLYFYWYRQILGQKVEFLVSFYNNEISEKSEIFDDQFSVERPDGSNFTLKIRSTKLEDSAMYFCASRGGLAGTGELFFGEGSRLTVL.

V and J are TRBV15 and TRBJ2-1, with TRBD2 matching over 15 bases. Germline lookup yields CDR1 LNHNV and CDR2 YYDKDF (reference sequence). Germline trimming cut 0 bases from V and 7 bases from J; bases unmatched to any gene: 7. The CDR3 is 18 amino acids. The CDR3 DNA follows: TGTGCCACCAGCAGAGATTTATCCGGGACTAGCGGGAGGAATGAGCAGTTCTTC. Protein sequence: CATSRDLSGTSGRNEQFF.